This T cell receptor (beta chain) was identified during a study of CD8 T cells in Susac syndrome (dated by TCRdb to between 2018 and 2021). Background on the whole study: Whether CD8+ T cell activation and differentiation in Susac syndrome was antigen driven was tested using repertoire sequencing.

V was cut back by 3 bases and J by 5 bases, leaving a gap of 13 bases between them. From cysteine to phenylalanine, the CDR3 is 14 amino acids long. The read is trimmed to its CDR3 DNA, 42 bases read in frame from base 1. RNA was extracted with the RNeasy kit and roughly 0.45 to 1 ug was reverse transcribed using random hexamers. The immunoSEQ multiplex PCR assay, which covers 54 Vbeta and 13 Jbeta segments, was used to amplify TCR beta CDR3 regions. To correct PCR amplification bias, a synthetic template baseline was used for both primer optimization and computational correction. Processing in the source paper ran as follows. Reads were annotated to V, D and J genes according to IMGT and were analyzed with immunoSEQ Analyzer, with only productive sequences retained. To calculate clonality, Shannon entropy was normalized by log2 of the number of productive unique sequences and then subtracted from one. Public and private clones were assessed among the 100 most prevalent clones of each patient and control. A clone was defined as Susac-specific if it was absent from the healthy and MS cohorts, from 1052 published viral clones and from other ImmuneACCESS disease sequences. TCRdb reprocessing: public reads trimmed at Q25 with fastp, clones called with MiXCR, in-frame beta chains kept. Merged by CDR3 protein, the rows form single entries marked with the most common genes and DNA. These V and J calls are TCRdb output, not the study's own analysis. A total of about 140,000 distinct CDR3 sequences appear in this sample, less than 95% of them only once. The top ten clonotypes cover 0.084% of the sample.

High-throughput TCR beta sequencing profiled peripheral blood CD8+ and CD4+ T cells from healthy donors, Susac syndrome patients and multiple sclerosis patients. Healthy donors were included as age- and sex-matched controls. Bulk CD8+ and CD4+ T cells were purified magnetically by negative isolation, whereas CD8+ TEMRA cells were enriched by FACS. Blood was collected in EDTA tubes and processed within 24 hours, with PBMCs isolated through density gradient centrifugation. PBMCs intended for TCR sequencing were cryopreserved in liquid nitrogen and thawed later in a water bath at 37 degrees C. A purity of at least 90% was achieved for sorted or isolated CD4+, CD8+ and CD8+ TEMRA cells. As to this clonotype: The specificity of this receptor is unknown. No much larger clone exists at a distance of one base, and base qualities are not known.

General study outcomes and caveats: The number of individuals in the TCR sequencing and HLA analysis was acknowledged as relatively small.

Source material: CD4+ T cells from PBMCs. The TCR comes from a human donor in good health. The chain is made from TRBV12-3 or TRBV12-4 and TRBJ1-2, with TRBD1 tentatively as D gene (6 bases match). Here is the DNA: TGTGCCAGCAGTTTCCAGGACAGCAAATATGGCTACACCTTC. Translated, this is CASSFQDSKYGYTF.